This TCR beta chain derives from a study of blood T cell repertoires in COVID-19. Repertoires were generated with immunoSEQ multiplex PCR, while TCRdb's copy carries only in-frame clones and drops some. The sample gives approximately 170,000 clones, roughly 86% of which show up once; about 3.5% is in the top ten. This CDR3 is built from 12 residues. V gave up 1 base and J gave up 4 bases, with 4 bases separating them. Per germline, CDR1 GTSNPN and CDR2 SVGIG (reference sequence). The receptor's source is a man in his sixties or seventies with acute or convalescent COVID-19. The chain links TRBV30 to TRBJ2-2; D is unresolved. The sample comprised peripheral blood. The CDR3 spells CAWSDSTGELFF. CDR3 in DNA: TGTGCCTGGAGTGATAGCACCGGGGAGCTGTTTTTT.